This T cell receptor beta chain was sequenced during a study of graft-versus-host responses after intestinal transplantation. On the study more broadly: Recipients obtained multivisceral, liver-intestinal, or isolated intestinal transplants. Recipients uniformly received anti-thymocyte globulin induction, followed by tacrolimus and steroids for about three years. The study's findings and limits: Some GvH clones were seen earlier in gut or blood, suggesting intestinal origin.

The data were produced by immunoSEQ multiplex PCR, yet TCRdb's version contains in-frame clones alone and is incomplete. The sample contains 20,000 to 30,000 clones, roughly 88% of which appear only once. As for this clone: The antigen is not known.

The sequences come from PBMCs, collected approximately 450 days after intestinal transplant. The origin of this receptor is a human patient who received an intestinal transplant, so some T cells may come from the graft donor.

Written as DNA, the CDR3 is TGTGCCAGCAGCTTTCCGGGGCCGAACACTGAAGCTTTCTTT. Translation gives CASSFPGPNTEAFF. The V gene is TRBV7-9, the J gene TRBJ1-1; TRBD1 is a possible D gene (5 bases). The germline V gene encodes CDR1 SEHNR and CDR2 FQNEAQ (reference sequence). V dropped 3 bases and J dropped 1 base, with 9 bases sitting between them. The CDR3 length is 14 residues.